This is a list of T cell receptor beta chains from one sample in a study of immune cell composition in non-small cell lung cancer. Generated by immunoSEQ multiplex PCR, the TCRdb table keeps only in-frame clones and is missing some. Of about 13,000 clones in the sample, around 75% were seen once. Sequenced sample: lung tumor tissue. Source of these receptors: a human donor with non-small cell lung cancer. The CDR3 runs from the conserved cysteine through the conserved F or W. The D gene is left open where the match is weak. A clone size is listed for some rows: how often the clone was seen (once, few, many), or a class if it is expanded.

d_gene: NA; abundance: NA; j_gene: TRBJ1-5; v_gene: TRBV28; CDR3aa: CAGGRISNQPQHF; CDR3nt: TGTGCCGGAGGACGGATTAGCAATCAGCCCCAGCATTTT
d_gene: TRBD1; abundance: NA; j_gene: TRBJ2-7; v_gene: TRBV6-5; CDR3aa: CASSYGTGDSSYEQYF; CDR3nt: TGTGCCAGCAGTTACGGGACAGGGGATAGCTCCTACGAGCAGTACTTC
d_gene: NA; abundance: NA; j_gene: TRBJ2-7; v_gene: TRBV6-6; CDR3aa: CASSFGEGYEQYF; CDR3nt: TGTGCCAGCAGTTTCGGAGAGGGCTACGAGCAGTACTTC
d_gene: TRBD2; abundance: NA; j_gene: TRBJ2-2; v_gene: TRBV5-1; CDR3aa: CASSLLAGATTGELFF; CDR3nt: TGCGCCAGCAGCTTGTTAGCGGGGGCCACCACCGGGGAGCTGTTTTTT
d_gene: NA; abundance: NA; j_gene: TRBJ2-1; v_gene: TRBV28; CDR3aa: CASSIGWGRGTNEQFF; CDR3nt: TGTGCCAGCAGTATAGGGTGGGGCAGGGGTACAAATGAGCAGTTCTTC
d_gene: TRBD1; abundance: few; j_gene: TRBJ1-2; v_gene: TRBV5-8; CDR3aa: CASSLLGGHNYGYTF; CDR3nt: TGTGCCAGCAGCTTGTTAGGGGGCCATAACTATGGCTACACCTTC
d_gene: NA; abundance: NA; j_gene: TRBJ2-5; v_gene: TRBV11-2; CDR3aa: CASSLDLKGLETQYF; CDR3nt: TGTGCCAGCAGCTTAGATCTGAAAGGACTAGAGACCCAGTACTTC
d_gene: TRBD2; abundance: NA; j_gene: TRBJ2-6; v_gene: TRBV5-6; CDR3aa: CASNQRGGGANVLTF; CDR3nt: TGTGCCAGCAACCAGCGGGGAGGTGGGGCCAACGTCCTGACTTTC
d_gene: NA; abundance: NA; j_gene: TRBJ2-2; v_gene: TRBV5-1; CDR3aa: CASSLGLDVTGELFF; CDR3nt: TGCGCCAGCAGCTTGGGACTAGATGTAACCGGGGAGCTGTTTTTT
d_gene: TRBD1; abundance: NA; j_gene: TRBJ1-2; v_gene: TRBV6-1; CDR3aa: CASSEGTGANYGYTF; CDR3nt: TGTGCCAGCAGTGAAGGGACAGGGGCTAACTATGGCTACACCTTC
d_gene: NA; abundance: once; j_gene: TRBJ2-5; v_gene: TRBV7-8; CDR3aa: CASSRTLGETQYF; CDR3nt: TGTGCCAGCAGCAGGACATTGGGGGAGACCCAGTACTTC
d_gene: NA; abundance: NA; j_gene: TRBJ1-1; v_gene: TRBV7-2; CDR3aa: CASSLREVAFF; CDR3nt: TGTGCCAGCAGCTTAAGGGAGGTGGCTTTCTTT
d_gene: NA; abundance: NA; j_gene: TRBJ2-7; v_gene: TRBV6-6; CDR3aa: CASSPWTEDYEQYF; CDR3nt: TGTGCCAGCAGTCCCTGGACAGAGGACTACGAGCAGTACTTC
d_gene: NA; abundance: few; j_gene: TRBJ2-1; v_gene: TRBV7-3; CDR3aa: CASSYQGTSYNEQFF; CDR3nt: TGTGCCAGCAGCTACCAGGGGACATCCTACAATGAGCAGTTCTTC
d_gene: TRBD2; abundance: NA; j_gene: TRBJ2-5; v_gene: TRBV5-1; CDR3aa: CASSFGEGETQYF; CDR3nt: TGCGCCAGCAGCTTTGGGGAGGGGGAGACCCAGTACTTC
d_gene: TRBD1; abundance: NA; j_gene: TRBJ1-1; v_gene: TRBV4-2; CDR3aa: CASSQHTRGRDTEAFF; CDR3nt: TGTGCCAGCAGCCAACACACCAGGGGGCGGGACACTGAAGCTTTCTTT
d_gene: TRBD2; abundance: once; j_gene: TRBJ2-5; v_gene: TRBV5-4; CDR3aa: CASSLSSGVNQETQYF; CDR3nt: TGTGCCAGCAGCTTGAGTAGCGGGGTGAACCAAGAGACCCAGTACTTC
d_gene: NA; abundance: NA; j_gene: TRBJ2-1; v_gene: TRBV29-1; CDR3aa: CSVVGDSNEQFF; CDR3nt: TGCAGCGTTGTAGGAGATTCCAATGAGCAGTTCTTC
d_gene: NA; abundance: NA; j_gene: TRBJ1-2; v_gene: TRBV10-3; CDR3aa: CAISEEGHGYTF; CDR3nt: TGTGCCATCAGTGAGGAGGGCCACGGCTACACCTTC
d_gene: NA; abundance: few; j_gene: TRBJ1-2; v_gene: TRBV7-2; CDR3aa: CASSLEGGGTYGYTF; CDR3nt: TGTGCCAGCAGCTTAGAGGGAGGGGGAACCTATGGCTACACCTTC
d_gene: NA; abundance: NA; j_gene: TRBJ1-4; v_gene: TRBV15; CDR3aa: CATRRPVDEKLFF; CDR3nt: TGTGCCACCAGGAGGCCGGTTGATGAAAAACTGTTTTTT
d_gene: TRBD2; abundance: NA; j_gene: TRBJ2-3; v_gene: TRBV7-8; CDR3aa: CASSSLGLAGGQDTQYF; CDR3nt: TGTGCCAGCAGCTCCCTCGGACTAGCGGGGGGGCAAGATACGCAGTATTTT
d_gene: NA; abundance: NA; j_gene: TRBJ2-1; v_gene: TRBV7-9; CDR3aa: CASSLVERGYNEQFF; CDR3nt: TGTGCCAGCAGCTTAGTAGAGCGCGGGTACAATGAGCAGTTCTTC
d_gene: TRBD1; abundance: NA; j_gene: TRBJ2-7; v_gene: TRBV18; CDR3aa: CASSPSDRRSYEQYF; CDR3nt: TGTGCCAGCTCGCCTTCGGACAGGCGCTCCTACGAGCAGTACTTC
d_gene: NA; abundance: NA; j_gene: TRBJ2-1; v_gene: TRBV9; CDR3aa: CASSSRLGGPLDEQFF; CDR3nt: TGTGCCAGCAGCTCCCGCTTGGGGGGGCCTTTGGATGAGCAGTTCTTC
d_gene: NA; abundance: NA; j_gene: TRBJ1-5; v_gene: TRBV5-1; CDR3aa: CASSSGLGNQPQHF; CDR3nt: TGCGCCAGCAGCTCAGGTTTAGGCAATCAGCCCCAGCATTTT
d_gene: TRBD2; abundance: once; j_gene: TRBJ2-1; v_gene: TRBV19; CDR3aa: CASSAGRGGLAVQGSYNEQFF; CDR3nt: TGTGCCAGTAGTGCCGGCCGGGGGGGACTAGCGGTACAGGGCTCCTACAATGAGCAGTTCTTC
d_gene: NA; abundance: NA; j_gene: TRBJ1-6; v_gene: TRBV18; CDR3aa: CASSHDSKNSPLHF; CDR3nt: TGTGCCAGCTCACACGACAGTAAAAATTCACCCCTCCACTTT
d_gene: TRBD2; abundance: NA; j_gene: TRBJ2-1; v_gene: TRBV30; CDR3aa: CAWSGLAGSYNEQFF; CDR3nt: TGTGCCTGGAGTGGACTAGCGGGATCCTACAATGAGCAGTTCTTC
d_gene: NA; abundance: NA; j_gene: TRBJ1-4; v_gene: TRBV4-3; CDR3aa: CASSPLGPQGEKLFF; CDR3nt: TGCGCCAGCAGCCCCTTGGGGCCCCAGGGTGAAAAACTGTTTTTT
d_gene: TRBD1; abundance: NA; j_gene: TRBJ2-5; v_gene: TRBV19; CDR3aa: CASSFGTGQETQYF; CDR3nt: TGTGCCAGTAGTTTTGGGACAGGGCAAGAGACCCAGTACTTC
d_gene: TRBD1; abundance: NA; j_gene: TRBJ2-7; v_gene: TRBV11-2; CDR3aa: CASSRRQGTYEQYF; CDR3nt: TGTGCCAGCAGCCGGCGACAGGGTACCTACGAGCAGTACTTC
d_gene: NA; abundance: NA; j_gene: TRBJ2-7; v_gene: TRBV28; CDR3aa: CASSLPGSLSYEQYF; CDR3nt: TGTGCCAGCAGTTTACCAGGGTCCCTCTCCTACGAGCAGTACTTC